A single sample gave rise to the 11 T cell receptor beta chains below, sequenced in a study of liver allograft versus peripheral blood T cells. The overall study: Transplanted-liver T cell receptor repertoires were compared with recipients' peripheral blood repertoires.

In TCRdb, the reads were re-called with MiXCR into one record per CDR3 protein. The data contain over 15,000 distinct CDR3 sequences, roughly a fifth of them singletons. Source of these receptors: a human patient who had a liver transplant. The graft donor may account for some of the T cells.

This clonotype was seen at least ten times. CDR3 bases: TGTGCCACCAGCAGAGGCCCCATTGGAGCGGGAGTGCCCGAGCAGTTCTTC. Amino acid sequence: CATSRGPIGAGVPEQFF. The chain recombines TRBV15 with TRBJ2-1, with 8 bases identical to TRBD2. Trimming at V came to 1 base and at J to 10 bases, leaving 15 bases not matched to a gene. Germline CDR1 is LNHNV and CDR2 is YYDKDF (reference sequence). The CDR3 has 17 residues.

This clonotype was seen many times. The chain is built from TRBV19 and TRBJ2-5; either TRBD1 or TRBD2 may fit D (6 bases each). This CDR3 is 12 amino acids long. CDR1 is LNHDA and CDR2 is SQIVND in the germline V gene (reference sequence). Trimming took 8 bases from V and 5 from J, leaving 12 bases between them. The CDR3 loop is CASRGLRETQYF. CDR3 coding DNA: TGTGCCAGTCGGGGGCTCAGGGAGACCCAGTACTTC. The complete variable domain, with remaining parts taken from reference TRBV19 and TRBJ2-5, reads DGGITQSPKYLFRKEGQNVTLSCEQNLNHDAMYWYRQDPGQGLRLIYYSQIVNDFQKGDIAEGYSVSREKKESFPLTVTSAQKNPTAFYLCASRGLRETQYFGPGTRLLVL.

The chain uses TRBV20-1 and TRBJ1-4, with D unclear. The CDR3 length is 15 residues. Germline V gene sequence: CDR1 DFQATT, CDR2 SNEGSKA (reference sequence). The V and J ends lost 0 bases and 4 bases respectively, with 12 bases between them. The CDR3 loop is CSARDFGLDNEKLFF. The CDR3 DNA is TGCAGTGCTAGAGATTTTGGTTTGGATAATGAAAAACTGTTTTTT.

The chain recombines TRBV6-2 or TRBV6-3 with TRBJ2-5; D remains unclear. Between the trimmed V and J ends, which lost 0 bases and 2 bases, there was a span of 13 bases. The germline CDR1 and CDR2 sequences are MNHEY and SVGEGT. The CDR3 loop spans 16 amino acids. The CDR3 sequence is CASSYSARSPQETQYF. The CDR3, as DNA: TGTGCCAGCAGTTACTCGGCCAGGAGCCCGCAAGAGACCCAGTACTTC.

In its sample, this clonotype is medium-sized. The chain joins TRBV29-1 to TRBJ1-1; TRBD1 matches 10 bases. The germline CDR1 and CDR2 sequences are SQVTM and ANQGSEA. This CDR3 has 13 residues. After removal of 6 bases from V and 4 bases from J, the junction contained 5 bases not matched to a gene. The CDR3 DNA sequence: TGCAGCGTCCGGACAGGGGGGCTCACTGAAGCTTTCTTT. The encoded protein is CSVRTGGLTEAFF.

This clonotype has a count of ten or more. V gene TRBV6-1 combines with J gene TRBJ2-3; possibly TRBD2 for D (5 bases). This CDR3 contains 14 residues. With 4 bases removed from V and 5 bases from J, the gap between germline ends came to 13 bases. Germline V gene sequence: CDR1 MNHNS, CDR2 SASEGT. The DNA for the CDR3 is TGTGCCAGCAGTGCCCGCTTAGCGATAGATACGCAGTATTTT. Amino acid sequence: CASSARLAIDTQYF.

This chain links TRBV11-2 with TRBJ1-1; 8 positions agree with TRBD1. Germline-derived CDR1 and CDR2 are SGHAT and FQNNGV. With 5 bases clipped from V and 6 bases from J, the junction kept 14 bases outside the gene matches. The CDR3 totals 16 residues. This CDR3 reads CASSRPTGGSRAEAFF. DNA of the CDR3: TGTGCCAGCAGCAGACCTACAGGGGGTTCAAGGGCTGAAGCTTTCTTT.

This clonotype has just a few counts. This rearrangement joins TRBV6-2 or TRBV6-3 to TRBJ2-7, with 8 bases identical to TRBD1. This CDR3 is built from 14 residues. CDR1 MNHEY and CDR2 SVGEGT come from the germline V gene. V shed 5 bases, J shed 7 bases, and the junction held 10 bases outside the gene matches. The CDR3 loop reads CASSPDRVVGEQYF. The CDR3 DNA reads TGTGCCAGCAGTCCGGACAGGGTAGTGGGAGAGCAGTACTTC.

The rearrangement joins TRBV5-6 to TRBJ2-7; weak D call: TRBD2 (5 bases). Trimming shortened V by 4 bases and J by 3 bases, and 14 bases separated the two germline ends. The CDR3 sequence is 14 residues long. CDR1 is SGHDT and CDR2 is YYEEEE in the germline V gene. Here the CDR3 reads CASSPGRGHYEQYF. Here the CDR3 DNA reads TGTGCCAGCAGCCCAGGCCGGGGTCACTACGAGCAGTACTTC.

This CDR3 reads CASSQDATQYF. CDR3 sequence (DNA): TGTGCCAGCAGTCAAGACGCGACCCAGTACTTC. This chain links TRBV6-2 or TRBV6-3 with TRBJ2-5; D uncertain. V lost 5 bases, J lost 7 bases, and 8 bases lay in between. The CDR3 covers 11 residues. In germline, CDR1 is MNHEY, CDR2 SVGEGT.

Concerning this clonotype: A single base separates this from a much larger clone, so it may be a read error. The CDR3 protein is CASSGLAGRDNSTLHF. The CDR3, as DNA: TGTGCCAGCAGTGGTCTAGCGGGGAGGGATAATTCAACCCTCCACTTT. This chain links TRBV6-1 with TRBJ1-6; D not certain. CDR1 is MNHNS and CDR2 is SASEGT in the germline V gene. The CDR3 spans 16 residues.